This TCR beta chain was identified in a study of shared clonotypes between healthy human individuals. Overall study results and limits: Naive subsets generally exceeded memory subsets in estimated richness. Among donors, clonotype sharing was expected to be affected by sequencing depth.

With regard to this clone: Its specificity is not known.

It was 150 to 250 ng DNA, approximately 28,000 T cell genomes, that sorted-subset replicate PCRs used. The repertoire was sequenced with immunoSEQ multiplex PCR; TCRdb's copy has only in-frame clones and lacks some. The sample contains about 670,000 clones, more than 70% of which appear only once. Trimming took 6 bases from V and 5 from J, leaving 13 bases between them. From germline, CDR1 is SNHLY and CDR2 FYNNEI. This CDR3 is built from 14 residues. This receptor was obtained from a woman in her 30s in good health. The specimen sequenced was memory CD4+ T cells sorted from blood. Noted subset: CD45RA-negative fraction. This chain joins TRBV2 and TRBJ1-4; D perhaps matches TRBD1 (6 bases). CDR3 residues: CASRGARANEKLFF. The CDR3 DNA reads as TGTGCCAGCAGGGGGGCCAGAGCAAATGAAAAACTGTTTTTT.